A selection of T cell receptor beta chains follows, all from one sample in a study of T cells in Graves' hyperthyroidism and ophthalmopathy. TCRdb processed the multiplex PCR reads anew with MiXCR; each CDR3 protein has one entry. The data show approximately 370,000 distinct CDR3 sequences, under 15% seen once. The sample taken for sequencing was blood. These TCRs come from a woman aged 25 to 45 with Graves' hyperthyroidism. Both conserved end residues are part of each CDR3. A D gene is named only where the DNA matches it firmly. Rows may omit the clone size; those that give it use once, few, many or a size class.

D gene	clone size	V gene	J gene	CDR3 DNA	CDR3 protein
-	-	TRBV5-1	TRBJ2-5	TGCGCCAGCAGCGTGTACCAAGAGACCCAGTACTTC	CASSVYQETQYF
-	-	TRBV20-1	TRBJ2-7	TGCAGTGCTAGAGGCAAAAACGGACACTACGAGCAGTACTTC	CSARGKNGHYEQYF
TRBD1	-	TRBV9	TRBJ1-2	TGTGCCAGCAGCACACAGGGGGAACTCTATGGCTACACCTTC	CASSTQGELYGYTF
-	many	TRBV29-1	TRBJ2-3	TGCAGCGAGTTAGCCAGCACAGATACGCAGTATTTT	CSELASTDTQYF
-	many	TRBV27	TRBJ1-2	TGTGCCAGCAGCCCACTGGAGACGGGTTATGGCTACACCTTC	CASSPLETGYGYTF
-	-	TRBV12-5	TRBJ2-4	TGTGCTAGTGGTTCCCGTAAAATAGCCTGCTCAATAATAGCCAAAAACATTCAGTACTTC	CASGSRKIACSIIAKNIQYF
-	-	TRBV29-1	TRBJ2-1	TGCAGCGTTGAATCAAACGATGAGCAGTTCTTC	CSVESNDEQFF
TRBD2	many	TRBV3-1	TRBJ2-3	TGTGCCAGCAGCCCACGGGGGGTAGCGGCCCAAATCCACACAGATACGCAGTATTTT	CASSPRGVAAQIHTDTQYF
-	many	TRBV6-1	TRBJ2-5	TGTGCCAGCAGTGAAGCGCTTCAAAGGGTTCAGTACTTC	CASSEALQRVQYF
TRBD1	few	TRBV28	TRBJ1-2	TGTGCCAGTGGACAGGGGGCTTTTGGCTACACCTTC	CASGQGAFGYTF
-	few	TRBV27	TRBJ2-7	TGTGCCAGCAACCCAGGAACTCCCAAAAGGTACGAGCAGTACTTC	CASNPGTPKRYEQYF
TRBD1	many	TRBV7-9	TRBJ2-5	TGTGCCAGCAGCTCCGCCGGGACAGGGGCCGGGACCCAGTACTTC	CASSSAGTGAGTQYF
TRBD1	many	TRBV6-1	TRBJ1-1	TGTGCCAGCAGTCGAATACAGGGGGCGGTCACTGAAGCTTTCTTT	CASSRIQGAVTEAFF
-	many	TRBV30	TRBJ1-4	TGTGCCTGGAGTGCCCTTGAAAAACTGTTTTTT	CAWSALEKLFF
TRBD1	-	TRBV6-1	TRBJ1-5	TGTGCCAGCAGGGAGGGGGACAGGGGGGACAGTCAGCCCCAGCATTTT	CASREGDRGDSQPQHF
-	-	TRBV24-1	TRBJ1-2	TGTGCCACCAGTGGGCCGAACAACTATGGCTACACCTTC	CATSGPNNYGYTF
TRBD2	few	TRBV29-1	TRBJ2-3	TGCAGCGTTTACGGCGGGAGCTCAACAGATACGCAGTATTTT	CSVYGGSSTDTQYF
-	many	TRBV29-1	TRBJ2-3	TGCAGCGTTGGCCCCAGAAATACGCAGTATTTT	CSVGPRNTQYF
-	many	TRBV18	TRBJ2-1	TGTGCCAGCTCACCCGGGGCGACCGACTACAATGAGCAGTTCTTC	CASSPGATDYNEQFF
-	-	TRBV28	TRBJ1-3	TGTGCCAGCCGTTACGACAGTAGGAGCTCTGGAAACACCATATATTTT	CASRYDSRSSGNTIYF
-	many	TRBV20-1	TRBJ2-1	TGCAGTGCTAGCCTTGCGAGGGGGACCTACAATGAGCAGTTCTTC	CSASLARGTYNEQFF
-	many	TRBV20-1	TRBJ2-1	TGCAGTGCTAGAGGCGGGGATAGGCGGGCCGACAATGAGCAGTTCTTC	CSARGGDRRADNEQFF
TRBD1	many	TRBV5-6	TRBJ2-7	TGTGCCAGCAGCTTGGTACAGGGGGGATGGGGAGAGCAGTACTTC	CASSLVQGGWGEQYF
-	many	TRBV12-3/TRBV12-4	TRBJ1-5	TGTGCCAGCAGCACTAGCAATCAGCCCCAGCATTTT	CASSTSNQPQHF
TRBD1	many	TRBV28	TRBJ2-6	TGTGCCAGCAACACTGAAACTAAAGGGACAGGTAGGGCCAACGTCCTGACTTTC	CASNTETKGTGRANVLTF
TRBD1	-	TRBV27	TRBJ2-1	TGTGCCAGCAGTTACCCACAGACAGGGTACAATGAGCAGTTCTTC	CASSYPQTGYNEQFF
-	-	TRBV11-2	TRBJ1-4	TGTGCCAGCAACCCCGTAGAAGCAACTAATGAAAAACTGTTTTTT	CASNPVEATNEKLFF
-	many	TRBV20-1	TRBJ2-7	TGCAGTGCTGCCCAGGGGTCCTACGAGCAGTACTTC	CSAAQGSYEQYF
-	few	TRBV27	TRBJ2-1	TGTGCCAGCAGTGGTAGCTATCCCTGGGATGAGCAGTTCTTC	CASSGSYPWDEQFF
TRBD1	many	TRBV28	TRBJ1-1	TGTGCCAGCAAACGAGCGGGGACAGGGGTGAACACTGAAGCTTTCTTT	CASKRAGTGVNTEAFF
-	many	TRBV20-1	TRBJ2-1	TGCAGTGCTAGAGATCTTCGGGGGTACAATGAGCAGTTCTTC	CSARDLRGYNEQFF
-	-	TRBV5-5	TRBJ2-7	TGTGCCAGCAGCTTGGCGGCGGGTCTTCCCTACGAGCAGTACTTC	CASSLAAGLPYEQYF
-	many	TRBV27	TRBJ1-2	TGTGCCAGCAGTTTAACTGCAACGCACTATGGCTACACCTTC	CASSLTATHYGYTF
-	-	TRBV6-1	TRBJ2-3	TGTGCCATCCAGACAGCAGGCACAGATACGCAGTATTTT	CAIQTAGTDTQYF
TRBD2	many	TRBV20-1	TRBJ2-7	TGCAGTACTTCTAGCGGGATCTACGAGCAGTACTTC	CSTSSGIYEQYF
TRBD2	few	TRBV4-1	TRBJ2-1	TGCGCCAGCAGCCAAGATAAGGTACTAGCGGGGAACAATGAGCAGTTCTTC	CASSQDKVLAGNNEQFF
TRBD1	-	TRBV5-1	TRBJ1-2	TGCGCCAGCAGCTTGGAGGGACAGGGTCGTTACACCTTC	CASSLEGQGRYTF
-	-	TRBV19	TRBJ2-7	TGTGCCAGTAGTCCAAGGACTAAAAATTTCTACCAGCAGTACTTC	CASSPRTKNFYQQYF
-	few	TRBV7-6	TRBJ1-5	TGTGCCAGCACGAGCACGGGGCAGCCCCAGCATTTT	CASTSTGQPQHF
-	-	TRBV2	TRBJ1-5	TGTGCCAGCAGTCTGACCGGGACACCTAATCAGCCCCAGCATTTT	CASSLTGTPNQPQHF
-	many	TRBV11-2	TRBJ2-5	TGTGCCAGCAGCTTAGAGGCATATGGGGAGACCCAGTACTTC	CASSLEAYGETQYF
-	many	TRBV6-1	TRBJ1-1	TGTGCCAGCAGTACAACAAGGAACACTGAAGCTTTCTTT	CASSTTRNTEAFF
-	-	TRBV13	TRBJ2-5	TGTGCCAGCAGCTCCTGGGGGGACAGTCAAGAGACCCAGTACTTC	CASSSWGDSQETQYF
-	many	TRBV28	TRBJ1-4	TGTGCCAGCAGTTTGTTCCCGGCAACTAATGAAAAACTGTTTTTT	CASSLFPATNEKLFF